This TCR beta chain was recovered during a study of CD8+ T cells in alopecia areata. Extracted RNA was reverse transcribed, and the resulting cDNA served as sequencing template. Sequencing used immunoSEQ multiplex PCR; TCRdb keeps in-frame clones, though not all of them. Of some 110,000 clones in the sample, about three fifths were seen once. This CDR3 has 14 amino acids. Germline loops: CDR1 LNHNV, CDR2 YYDKDF (reference sequence). V gave up 3 bases and J gave up 3 bases; unmatched junction bases: 3. Treatment reported: oral pan-JAK inhibitor, 5-10 mg twice daily. Separation by sorting yielded CD4+ and CD8+ T cells from PBMCs.

The sequencing used CD8+ T cells sorted from blood, collected at week 4, from a patient treated with tofacitinib. The TCR sequence derives from a human donor with alopecia areata. This rearrangement joins TRBV15 to TRBJ1-2, with 8 bases matching TRBD1. As DNA, the CDR3 is TGTGCCACCAGCAGGACGACAGGGGACTATGGCTACACCTTC. The encoded protein is CATSRTTGDYGYTF.